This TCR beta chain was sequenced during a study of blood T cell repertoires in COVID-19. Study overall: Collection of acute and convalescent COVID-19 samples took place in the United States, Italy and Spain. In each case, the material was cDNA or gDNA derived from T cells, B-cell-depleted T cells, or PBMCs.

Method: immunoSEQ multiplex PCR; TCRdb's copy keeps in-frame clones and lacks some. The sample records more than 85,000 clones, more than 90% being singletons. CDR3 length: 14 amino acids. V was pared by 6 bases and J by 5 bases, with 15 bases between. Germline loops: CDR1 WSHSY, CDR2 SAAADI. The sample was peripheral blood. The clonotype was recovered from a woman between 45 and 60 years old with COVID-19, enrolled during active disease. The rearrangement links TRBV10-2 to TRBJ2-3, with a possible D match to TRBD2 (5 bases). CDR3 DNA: TGCGCCAGCAGCCGGACTGGGAGAGGAGATACGCAGTATTTT. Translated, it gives CASSRTGRGDTQYF.